The T cell receptor (beta chain) described here comes from a study of blood T cell repertoires in COVID-19 (TCRdb year 2020). Study-level background: The collaborator samples originated in the United States, Italy and Spain and spanned the acute and convalescent phases of COVID-19. A de-identified subject ID, COVID-19 status, age in years and sex were almost always included in the sample metadata. Subjects who had been exposed to COVID-19, were actively infected with it, or had recovered from it provided the deeply sampled blood TCRbeta repertoires that made up the dataset. Samples were obtained from the ongoing ImmuneRACE study (first 160 participants) and from roughly 1,300 subjects provided by 6 global collaborators. The material from the prospective study consisted of cDNA or gDNA derived from T cells, B-cell-depleted T cells, or PBMCs. HLA class I and class II types, where available, came from metadata supplied by the sample provider rather than from assay-based typing. The repertoires were released in a freely available public database intended as a resource for research on the immune response to SARS-CoV-2. What the study reported, not specific to this receptor: The quantity of clinical and demographic metadata differed by source and by participant and was supplied without curation.

Each collaborating institution followed its own protocols to collect whole blood in K2EDTA tubes. For TCRbeta analysis, collaborators shipped samples as frozen whole blood, isolated PBMCs, or DNA extracted from either of those sample types. TCRbeta CDR3 regions were amplified from genomic DNA by means of the immunoSEQ Assay, a bias-controlled multiplex PCR. Per the authors' processing: The number of nucleated cells in each sample was estimated by amplification of reference gene primers within the assay. To quantify the absolute abundance of each unique TCRbeta CDR3 rearrangement, sequence reads were collapsed and filtered. For each sample, productive Simpson clonality was calculated as the square root of Simpson's diversity index across productive rearrangements. TCRdb limited this immuneACCESS table to in-frame rearrangements with V and J called. A share of clones is missing; checked studies link under half to unresolved V genes, and the rest is unexplained. Clone size and the V and J calls come from that table; the DNA yielded D and trimming. The sample contains about 120,000 clones, around 80% of them found a single time. Jointly, the top ten make up roughly 2.7% of the sample.

As concerns this clone: No cognate antigen has been identified for it. Base qualities are missing; no much larger clone stands one base away.

What was sequenced was peripheral blood. The TCR originated in a man aged 45-65 years with acute or convalescent COVID-19.

The CDR3 region has the sequence CASSPGGARTSSYEQYF. The base sequence is TGTGCCAGCAGCCCGGGGGGGGCCCGGACTAGCTCCTACGAGCAGTACTTC. This chain joins TRBV5-4 to TRBJ2-7; 8 central nucleotides agree with TRBD2. From its cysteine to its phenylalanine, the CDR3 spans 17 amino acids. Kept here is only the CDR3 DNA, which spans 51 bases and is read in frame from base 1. For this chain, trimming is 4 bases at the V end and 0 bases at the J end, and the number of junction bases without a gene match is 12. Based on the germline V gene (reference sequence), the CDR1 and CDR2 sequences are SGHNT and YYREEE.